The 25 T cell receptor beta chains below come from one sample, sequenced in a study of T cells in Graves' hyperthyroidism and ophthalmopathy. The source material, RNA transcripts, was used to amplify TCR beta CDR3 regions. With the HTBI primer set, the TCR CDR3 went through a first round of RT-PCR. TCRdb reanalysed the multiplex PCR reads using MiXCR and keeps one entry per CDR3 protein. The repertoire holds around 400,000 distinct CDR3 sequences, with around a quarter as singletons. The sequenced material came from blood. These TCRs come from a man aged 50 to 59 with Graves' hyperthyroidism.

J is TRBJ1-5 and V is TRBV12-3 or TRBV12-4; D uncertain. Between the trimmed V and J ends, which lost 7 bases and 2 bases, there was a span of 12 bases. This CDR3 spans 14 amino acids. This CDR3 reads CASMEYQGNQPQHF. The CDR3 DNA follows: TGTGCCAGCATGGAATATCAGGGCAATCAGCCCCAGCATTTT.

This clonotype was observed many times. The junction and the germline gene differ at one end; a read error may be behind it. The chain is built from TRBV3-1 and TRBJ2-1; unclear D gene. The CDR3 covers 14 residues. The germline V gene has CDR1 LGHDT and CDR2 YNNKEL (reference sequence). The CDR3 reads CAISWVAAYNEQFF. CDR3 coding DNA: TGTGCCATCAGCTGGGTGGCGGCCTACAATGAGCAGTTCTTC.

The chain links TRBV18 to TRBJ2-1; 11 nucleotides line up with TRBD2. The CDR3 runs 16 residues. The V gene end was trimmed by 3 bases and the J gene end by 3 bases; junction bases not matched to a gene: 4. The germline V gene encodes CDR1 KGHSH and CDR2 LQKENI. CDR3 loop: CASSPSSGRSYNEQFF. The CDR3 DNA reads TGTGCCAGCTCACCCTCTAGCGGGAGGAGCTACAATGAGCAGTTCTTC.

This clonotype was seen a handful of times. This rearrangement joins TRBV11-2 to TRBJ2-4; D ambiguous. This CDR3 has 15 residues. Germline lookup yields CDR1 SGHAT and CDR2 FQNNGV. V lost 8 bases, J lost 2 bases, and 16 bases lay in between. The CDR3 here is CASGVGFGPKNIQYF. CDR3 nucleotides: TGTGCCAGCGGCGTGGGGTTTGGACCCAAAAACATTCAGTACTTC. Together with reference TRBV11-2 and TRBJ2-4, the CDR3 gives the full variable domain: EAGVAQSPRYKIIEKRQSVAFWCNPISGHATLYWYQQILGQGPKLLIQFQNNGVVDDSQLPKDRFSAERLKGVDSTLKIQPAKLEDSAVYLCASGVGFGPKNIQYFGAGTRLSVL.

In this sample, this clonotype turned up many times. The chain employs TRBV2 and TRBJ2-5; unclear D gene. Trimming took off 1 base at V and 2 bases at J, with 8 bases between the two ends. The CDR3 spans 14 residues. CDR1 and CDR2 (germline): SNHLY, FYNNEI. The CDR3 loop is CASSEVSVQETQYF. In DNA form, the CDR3 reads TGTGCCAGCAGTGAAGTATCGGTTCAAGAGACCCAGTACTTC.

The chain uses TRBV13 and TRBJ2-3, with 8 bases matching TRBD1. There are 16 residues in the CDR3. The V and J ends lost 5 bases and 0 bases, in that order; junction bases with no gene match: 7. The germline CDR1 and CDR2 sequences are PRHDT and FYEKMQ (reference sequence). The CDR3 bases are TGTGCCAGCAGCAGCCGACAGGGGCCTAGCACAGATACGCAGTATTTT. Protein product: CASSSRQGPSTDTQYF.

This clonotype has a count of ten or more. This chain links TRBV19 with TRBJ1-2; 9 nucleotides agree with TRBD1. Germline CDR1 is LNHDA and CDR2 is SQIVND (reference sequence). The CDR3 has 15 amino acids. Trimming removed 9 bases from V and 2 bases from J; junction bases left unmatched: 10. The CDR3 DNA follows: TGTGCCAGCGCCCGGGACAGGGTGGTGAACTATGGCTACACCTTC. This encodes CASARDRVVNYGYTF.

The chain uses TRBV7-9 and TRBJ1-5; D not certain. Trimming took 3 bases from V and 6 from J, leaving 9 bases between them. CDR1 SEHNR and CDR2 FQNEAQ come from the germline V gene (reference sequence). This CDR3 contains 13 residues. The CDR3 loop reads CASSFGEGQPQHF. As DNA, the CDR3 is TGTGCCAGCAGCTTTGGGGAGGGTCAGCCCCAGCATTTT.

This clonotype was picked up a small number of times. The rearrangement uses TRBV6-1 and TRBJ2-3, with D perhaps TRBD1 (6 bases). In germline, CDR1 is MNHNS, CDR2 SASEGT. This CDR3 is built from 16 residues. Trimming left V 1 base short and J 2 bases short, with 13 bases between. CDR3: CASSEDTGTFTDTQYF. The CDR3 region has the DNA TGTGCCAGCAGTGAAGATACAGGGACCTTCACAGATACGCAGTATTTT.

This clonotype was seen ten or more times. The CDR3 here is CASSRGLAGVETQYF. CDR3 DNA: TGTGCCAGCAGCAGAGGACTAGCGGGAGTCGAGACCCAGTACTTC. The J gene is TRBJ2-5, the V gene TRBV11-3, with TRBD2 matching over 13 bases. The CDR3 is 15 residues long. Germline CDR1 and CDR2: SGHNT and YENEEA. J lost 5 bases, V lost 5 bases, and 5 bases had no gene match.

This chain links TRBV20-1 with TRBJ2-5; 11 nucleotides align to TRBD2. The V and J ends lost 0 bases and 4 bases, in that order; junction bases with no gene match: 7. The CDR3 contains 16 residues. Germline CDR1 is DFQATT and CDR2 is SNEGSKA (reference sequence). CDR3 in amino acids: CSARDYSGRAGETQYF. In DNA, the CDR3 is TGCAGTGCTAGAGATTATAGCGGGAGGGCCGGAGAGACCCAGTACTTC.

V and J are TRBV7-9 and TRBJ1-2; D not certain. V lost 1 base and J lost 3, with 21 bases in between. The CDR3 spans 18 residues. Germline V lookup: CDR1 SEHNR, CDR2 FQNEAQ (reference sequence). The CDR3 protein is CASSLDLPRAVGDYGYTF. The CDR3 coding sequence is TGTGCCAGCAGCTTAGATCTCCCCCGGGCAGTTGGTGACTATGGCTACACCTTC.

This clonotype appeared many times. The chain combines TRBV2 with TRBJ2-1; 14 bases match TRBD2. CDR1 SNHLY and CDR2 FYNNEI come from the germline V gene. The CDR3 length is 15 residues. With 6 bases clipped from V and 10 bases from J, the junction kept 8 bases outside the gene matches. The CDR3 sequence is CASRREGLAGAEQFF. CDR3 sequence (DNA): TGTGCCAGCAGACGCGAGGGACTAGCGGGAGCGGAGCAGTTCTTC.

This clonotype was seen only a few times. The chain couples TRBV5-1 to TRBJ2-7, with D possibly TRBD1 on 6 matching bases. CDR3 length: 15 residues. CDR1 is SGHRS, CDR2 YFSETQ, per germline. The V end was cut by 5 bases, the J end by 3 bases, with 18 bases between. Here the CDR3 reads CASRPTGTVFYEQYF. In nucleotides, the CDR3 is TGCGCCAGCAGGCCCACAGGGACGGTCTTCTACGAGCAGTACTTC.

The gene calls are TRBV27 and TRBJ2-3, with TRBD2 matching over 8 bases. The CDR3 is 15 amino acids. With V trimmed by 6 bases and J by 6 bases, 11 bases remained unmatched. Germline V CDR1 and CDR2: MNHEY, SMNVEV (reference sequence). The CDR3 spells CASRRSGIPTDTQYF. In DNA form, the CDR3 reads TGTGCCAGCAGACGTAGCGGGATACCCACCGATACGCAGTATTTT.

The V gene is TRBV5-1, the J gene TRBJ1-2; TRBD1 matches at 8 bases. In germline, CDR1 is SGHRS, CDR2 YFSETQ. Unmatched junction bases numbered 9, after V lost 4 bases and J lost 4 bases. The CDR3 length is 15 residues. The CDR3 DNA reads as TGCGCCAGCAGCATAGGACAGGGACCTTCCTATGGCTACACCTTC. Amino acid sequence: CASSIGQGPSYGYTF.

The chain recombines TRBV6-2 or TRBV6-3 with TRBJ2-5; 14 bases agree with TRBD2. The CDR3 sequence is 17 residues long. V was clipped by 2 bases and J by 4 bases; unmatched bases: 6. Germline CDR1 MNHEY, CDR2 SVGEGT. The CDR3 spells CASSYGTSGRSGETQYF. The CDR3 nucleotides are TGTGCCAGCAGTTACGGGACTAGCGGGAGATCGGGAGAGACCCAGTACTTC.

Note on this clonotype: Mismatch with germline at one junction end may stem from a read error. The CDR3 region is CASSLGGGQPRHF. The CDR3 DNA follows: TGTGCCAGCAGCTTAGGGGGCGGACAGCCCCGGCATTTT. This sequence joins TRBV11-3 and TRBJ1-5; perhaps TRBD1 as D (6 bases). CDR3 length: 13 amino acids. Germline V CDR1 and CDR2: SGHNT, YENEEA.

The V call is TRBV7-8, the J call TRBJ2-5; D gene ambiguous. In germline, CDR1 is SGHVS, CDR2 FQNEAQ. V lost 6 bases, J lost 5 bases, and 10 bases lay in between. The CDR3 loop spans 12 amino acids. The CDR3 region has the DNA TGTGCCAGCAGTGAGGTACTCGAGACCCAGTACTTC. Translation gives CASSEVLETQYF.

Remarks on this clonotype: Possible read error: a much larger clone is one base away. A read error is likely, as this CDR3 ends without the conserved phenylalanine or tryptophan. V usage is TRBV28 and J usage is TRBJ2-7; 8 bases map to TRBD1. The CDR3 is 13 residues long. Germline lookup yields CDR1 MDHEN and CDR2 SYDVKM. V lost 5 bases, J lost 3 bases, and 3 bases stayed unmatched. The CDR3 nucleotides are TGTGCCAGCAGTGGACAGGGCTACTACGAGCAGTACCTC. This codes for CASSGQGYYEQYL.

This clonotype came up many times. The chain is built from TRBV6-1 and TRBJ1-1; 8 bases align to TRBD1. The CDR3 totals 13 residues. Trimming removed 5 bases from V and 4 bases from J; junction bases left unmatched: 3. Germline V gene data show CDR1 as MNHNS and CDR2 as SASEGT. The CDR3 DNA follows: TGTGCCAGCAGTTTTACAGGGGGCACTGAAGCTTTCTTT. It encodes CASSFTGGTEAFF.

The sample holds many counts of this clonotype. V and J are TRBV18 and TRBJ2-5; D gene uncertain. Trimming pared 1 base from V and 2 bases from J, leaving 5 bases between. Germline V gives CDR1 KGHSH, CDR2 LQKENI. The CDR3 runs to 13 residues. CDR3 nucleotides: TGTGCCAGCTCACCACAATTACAAGAGACCCAGTACTTC. This codes for CASSPQLQETQYF.

Many counts were recorded for this clonotype. The chain recombines TRBV27 with TRBJ2-1, with 7 bases fitting TRBD1. Germline assignment: CDR1 MNHEY and CDR2 SMNVEV (reference sequence). V lost 5 bases to trimming and J lost 3 bases; unmatched junction nucleotides: 4. This CDR3 contains 14 residues. The CDR3 region has the DNA TGTGCCAGCAGTAACCGACAGGGCTACAATGAGCAGTTCTTC. This translates into CASSNRQGYNEQFF.

As regards this clonotype: This could be a read error, since a much larger clone is one nucleotide away. The chain joins TRBV27 to TRBJ2-3; no definite D call. CDR1 MNHEY and CDR2 SMNVEV come from the germline V gene (reference sequence). The CDR3 totals 14 residues. CDR3 DNA: TGTGGCTCAAGCGCCATGGGGAACGTAAATACGCAGTATTTT. This encodes CGSSAMGNVNTQYF.

The chain carries TRBV24-1 and TRBJ1-2; D call uncertain. V dropped 5 bases and J dropped 0 bases, with 9 bases sitting between them. Looked up from germline, CDR1 is KGHDR and CDR2 is SFDVKD. This CDR3 has 14 residues. The CDR3 reads CATSGTSANYGYTF. CDR3 in DNA: TGTGCCACCAGTGGTACGTCAGCTAACTATGGCTACACCTTC.